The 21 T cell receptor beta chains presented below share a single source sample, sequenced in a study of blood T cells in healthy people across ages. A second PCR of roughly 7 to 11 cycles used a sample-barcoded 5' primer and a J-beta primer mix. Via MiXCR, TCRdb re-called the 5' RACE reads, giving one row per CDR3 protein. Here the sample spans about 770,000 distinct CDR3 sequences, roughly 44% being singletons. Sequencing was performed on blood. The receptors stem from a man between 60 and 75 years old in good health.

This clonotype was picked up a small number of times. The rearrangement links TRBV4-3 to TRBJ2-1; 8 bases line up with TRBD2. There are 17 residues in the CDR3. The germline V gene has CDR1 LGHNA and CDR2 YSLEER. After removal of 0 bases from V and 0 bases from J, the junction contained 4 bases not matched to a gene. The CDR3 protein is CASSQDSTSGSYNEQFF. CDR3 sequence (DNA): TGCGCCAGCAGCCAAGATAGCACTAGCGGCTCCTACAATGAGCAGTTCTTC.

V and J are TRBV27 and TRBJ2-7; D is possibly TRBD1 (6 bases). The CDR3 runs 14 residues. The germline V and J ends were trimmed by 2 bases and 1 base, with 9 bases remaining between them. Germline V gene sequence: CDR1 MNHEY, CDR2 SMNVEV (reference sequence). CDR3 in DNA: TGTGCCAGCAGTTTACTTGGACAGTCCTACGAGCAGTACTTC. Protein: CASSLLGQSYEQYF.

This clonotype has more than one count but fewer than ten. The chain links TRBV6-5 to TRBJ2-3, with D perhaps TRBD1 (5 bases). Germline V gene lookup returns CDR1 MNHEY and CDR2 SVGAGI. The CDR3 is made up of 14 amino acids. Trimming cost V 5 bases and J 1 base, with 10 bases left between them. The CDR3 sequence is CASSNVGRTDTQYF. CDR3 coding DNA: TGTGCCAGCAGTAACGTGGGGCGCACAGATACGCAGTATTTT.

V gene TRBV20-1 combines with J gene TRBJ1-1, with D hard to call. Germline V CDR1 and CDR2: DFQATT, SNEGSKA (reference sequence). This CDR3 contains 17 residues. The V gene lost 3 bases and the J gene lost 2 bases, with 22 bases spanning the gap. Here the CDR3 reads CSASQTPTERLNTEAFF. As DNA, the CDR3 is TGCAGTGCTAGCCAAACCCCCACAGAACGACTCAACACTGAAGCTTTCTTT.

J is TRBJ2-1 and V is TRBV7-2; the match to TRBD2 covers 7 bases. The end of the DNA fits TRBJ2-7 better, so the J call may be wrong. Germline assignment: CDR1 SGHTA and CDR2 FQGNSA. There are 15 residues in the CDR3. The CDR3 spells CASSLVSGDYNEQYF. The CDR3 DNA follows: TGTGCCAGCAGCTTGGTTTCTGGGGACTACAATGAGCAGTACTTC.

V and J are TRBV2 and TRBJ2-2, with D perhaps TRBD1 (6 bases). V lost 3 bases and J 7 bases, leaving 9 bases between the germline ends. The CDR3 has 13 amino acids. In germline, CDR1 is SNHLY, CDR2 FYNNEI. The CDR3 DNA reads TGTGCCAGCAGTGATAGGGGGATCGGGGAGCTGTTTTTT. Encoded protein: CASSDRGIGELFF. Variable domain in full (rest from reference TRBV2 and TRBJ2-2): EPEVTQTPSHQVTQMGQEVILRCVPISNHLYFYWYRQILGQKVEFLVSFYNNEISEKSEIFDDQFSVERPDGSNFTLKIRSTKLEDSAMYFCASSDRGIGELFFGEGSRLTVL.

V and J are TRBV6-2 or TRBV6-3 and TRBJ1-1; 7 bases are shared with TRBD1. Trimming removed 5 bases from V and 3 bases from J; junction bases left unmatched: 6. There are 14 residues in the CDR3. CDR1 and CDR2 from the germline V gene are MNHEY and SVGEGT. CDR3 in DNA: TGTGCCAGCAGTAAAGAACAGGGGTACACTGAAGCTTTCTTT. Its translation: CASSKEQGYTEAFF.

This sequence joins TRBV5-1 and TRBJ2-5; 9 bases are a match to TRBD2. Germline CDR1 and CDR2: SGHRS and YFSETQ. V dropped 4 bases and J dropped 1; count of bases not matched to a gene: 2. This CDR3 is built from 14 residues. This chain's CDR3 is CASSGTSPQETQYF. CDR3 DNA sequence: TGCGCCAGCAGCGGGACTAGCCCCCAAGAGACCCAGTACTTC.

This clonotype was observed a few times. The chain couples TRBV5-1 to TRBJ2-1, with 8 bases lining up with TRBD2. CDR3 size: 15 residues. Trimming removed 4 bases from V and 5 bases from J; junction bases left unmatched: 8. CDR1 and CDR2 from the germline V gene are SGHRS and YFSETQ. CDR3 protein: CASSLIGGGNNEQFF. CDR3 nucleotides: TGCGCCAGCAGCCTCATTGGCGGGGGGAACAATGAGCAGTTCTTC.

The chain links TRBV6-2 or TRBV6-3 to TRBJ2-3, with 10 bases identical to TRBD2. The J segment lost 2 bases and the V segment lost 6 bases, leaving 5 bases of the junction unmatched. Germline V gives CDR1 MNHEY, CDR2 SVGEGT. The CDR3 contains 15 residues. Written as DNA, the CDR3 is TGTGCCAGCAGGCTAGCGGGGGACTCCACAGATACGCAGTATTTT. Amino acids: CASRLAGDSTDTQYF.

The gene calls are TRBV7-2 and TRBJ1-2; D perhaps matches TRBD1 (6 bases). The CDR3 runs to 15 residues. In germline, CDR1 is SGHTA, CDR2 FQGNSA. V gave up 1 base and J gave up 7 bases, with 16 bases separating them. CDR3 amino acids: CASSLVAGAGSGYTF. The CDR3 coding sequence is TGTGCCAGCAGCTTAGTGGCAGGGGCGGGGAGTGGCTACACCTTC.

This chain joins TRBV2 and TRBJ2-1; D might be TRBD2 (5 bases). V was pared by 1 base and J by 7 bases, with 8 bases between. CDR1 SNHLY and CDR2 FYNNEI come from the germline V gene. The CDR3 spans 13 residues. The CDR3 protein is CASSEEAANEQFF. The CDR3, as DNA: TGTGCCAGCAGTGAAGAAGCGGCGAATGAGCAGTTCTTC.

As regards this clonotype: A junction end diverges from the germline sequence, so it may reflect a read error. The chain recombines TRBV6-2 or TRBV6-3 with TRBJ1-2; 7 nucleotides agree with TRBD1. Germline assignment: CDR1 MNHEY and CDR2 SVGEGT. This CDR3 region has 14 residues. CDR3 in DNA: TGTGTCAGCAGTTACTTGACAGGGAACTATGGCTACACCTTC. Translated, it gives CVSSYLTGNYGYTF.

CDR3: CASSSGQDYSYEQYF. CDR3 in DNA: TGTGCCAGCAGCTCAGGACAGGACTACTCCTACGAGCAGTACTTC. The chain couples TRBV13 to TRBJ2-7, with D perhaps TRBD1 (7 bases). The CDR3 runs to 15 residues. V dropped 4 bases and J dropped 0 bases, with 13 bases sitting between them. CDR1 is PRHDT and CDR2 is FYEKMQ in the germline V gene (reference sequence).

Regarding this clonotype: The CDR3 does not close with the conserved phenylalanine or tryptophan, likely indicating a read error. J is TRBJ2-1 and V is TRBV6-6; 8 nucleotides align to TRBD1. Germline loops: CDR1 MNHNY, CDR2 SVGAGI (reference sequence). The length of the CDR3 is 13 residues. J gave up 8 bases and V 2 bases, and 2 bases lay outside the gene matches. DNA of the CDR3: TGTGCCAGCAGTTACGACAGGGGCTATGAGCAGTTCTTA. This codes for CASSYDRGYEQFL.

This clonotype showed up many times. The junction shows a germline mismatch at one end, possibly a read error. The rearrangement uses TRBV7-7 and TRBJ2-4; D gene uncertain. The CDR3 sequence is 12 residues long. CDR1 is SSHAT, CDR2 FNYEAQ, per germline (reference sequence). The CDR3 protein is CASTVAKNIQYF. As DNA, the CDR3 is TGTGCTAGCACTGTAGCCAAAAACATTCAGTACTTC.

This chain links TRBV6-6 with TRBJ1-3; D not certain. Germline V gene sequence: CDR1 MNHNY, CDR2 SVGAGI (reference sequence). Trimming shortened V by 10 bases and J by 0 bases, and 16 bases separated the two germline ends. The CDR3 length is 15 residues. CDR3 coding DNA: TGTGCCACTTCCACTCAGAGTTCCTCTGGAAACACCATATATTTT. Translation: CATSTQSSSGNTIYF.

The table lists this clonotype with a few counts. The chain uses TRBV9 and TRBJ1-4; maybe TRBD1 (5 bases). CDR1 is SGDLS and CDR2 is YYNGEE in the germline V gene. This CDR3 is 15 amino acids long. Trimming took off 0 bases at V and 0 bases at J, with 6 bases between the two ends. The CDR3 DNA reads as TGTGCCAGCAGCGTAGCGGGGGCAACTAATGAAAAACTGTTTTTT. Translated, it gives CASSVAGATNEKLFF.

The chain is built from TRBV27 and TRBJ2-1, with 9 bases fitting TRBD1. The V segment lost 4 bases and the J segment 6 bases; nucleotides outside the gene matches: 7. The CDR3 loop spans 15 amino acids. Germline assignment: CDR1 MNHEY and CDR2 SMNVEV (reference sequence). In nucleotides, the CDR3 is TGTGCCAGCAGTTCCCCCGGGACAGGGTCCAATGAGCAGTTCTTC. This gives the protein CASSSPGTGSNEQFF.

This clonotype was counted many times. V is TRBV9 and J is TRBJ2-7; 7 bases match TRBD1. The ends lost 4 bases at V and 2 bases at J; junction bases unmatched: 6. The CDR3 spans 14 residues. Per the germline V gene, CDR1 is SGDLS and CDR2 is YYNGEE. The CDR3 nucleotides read TGTGCCAGCAGCCCTACGGGACAGACCTACGAGCAGTACTTC. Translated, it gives CASSPTGQTYEQYF. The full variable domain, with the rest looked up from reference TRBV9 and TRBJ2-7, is DSGVTQTPKHLITATGQRVTLRCSPRSGDLSVYWYQQSLDQGLQFLIQYYNGEERAKGNILERFSAQQFPDLHSELNLSSLELGDSALYFCASSPTGQTYEQYFGPGTRLTVT.

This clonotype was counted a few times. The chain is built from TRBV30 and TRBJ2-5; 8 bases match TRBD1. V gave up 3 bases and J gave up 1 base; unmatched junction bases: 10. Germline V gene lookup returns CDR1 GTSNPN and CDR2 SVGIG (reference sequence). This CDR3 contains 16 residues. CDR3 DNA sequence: TGTGCCTGGAGCCTCGACAGGGGAAACTTCCAAGAGACCCAGTACTTC. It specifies CAWSLDRGNFQETQYF. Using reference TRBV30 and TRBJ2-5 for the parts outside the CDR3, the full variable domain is SQTIHQWPATLVQPVGSPLSLECTVEGTSNPNLYWYRQAAGRGLQLLFYSVGIGQISSEVPQNLSASRPQDRQFILSSKKLLLSDSGFYLCAWSLDRGNFQETQYFGPGTRLLVL.